The entry below describes one T cell receptor (beta chain). This clonotype has ten or more counts. The specificity of this receptor is unknown. No much larger clone is present one base from it, and per-base qualities are unavailable. The sample belongs to a study of esophageal squamous cell carcinoma tumors (dated by TCRdb to the early 2020s). For the study in its entirety: Using principal component analysis combined with K-means clustering of immunohistochemical values for T-cell and checkpoint markers, the researchers divided patients into immuno relation high and low groups. The ten to eleven cases yielded about 1,800,000 total TCRalpha reads and about 1,300,000 total TCRbeta reads, and approximately 32,000 and 35,000 of those reads, respectively, were unique. The goal of the study was to evaluate both the diversity of the TCR repertoire and the shared TCR repertoires of T cells inside the tumor environment of esophageal squamous cell carcinoma. The wider cohort included some 54 esophageal squamous cell carcinoma patients in Japan who were treated with surgery, of whom approximately 20 were high and some 32 were low immuno relation cases. TCR sequencing was performed on 10 or so patients, consisting of five randomly selected high immuno relation cases and five background-matched low immuno relation cases.

The CDR3 runs 11 amino acids, cysteine and phenylalanine included. Kept here is only the CDR3 DNA, which spans 33 bases and is read in frame from base 1. V drops 1 base and J drops 6 bases, leaving 3 bases in between. Based on the germline V gene, the CDR1 and CDR2 sequences are KGHDR and SFDVKD. Libraries were prepared through 5' RACE. PCR with KAPA HiFi used TCRalpha or TCRbeta constant-region primers plus a P20EA primer, followed by nested second PCR with CA2 or CB2. Amplification of TCR genes was performed by unbiased adaptor ligation RT-PCR, in which reverse transcription was carried out with Superscript III and a polyT18-containing BSL-18E primer. Following second-strand synthesis and blunting, the P10EA/P20EA adaptor was ligated to the 5' end of the cDNA, and NotI digestion was then performed. For both the first and second PCRs, 15 to 25 cycles of 98 degrees C for 20 s, 65 degrees C for 30 s and 72 degrees C for 1 min were run. Amplicons were indexed with the Nextera XT Index kit v2 Set A, pooled in equimolar amounts and quantified on a Qubit 2.0 Fluorometer. Sequencing was carried out on the Illumina MiSeq platform with 2x300 bp paired-end reads. On the study's bioinformatics: Using Repertoire Genesis software ver.1.0, reads were assigned to V and J genes based on the highest identity to IMGT reference sequences. The CDR3 region was defined as running from Cys104 to Phe118 plus Gly119 and was then translated, while a unique sequence read was defined by a distinct combination of V, J and CDR3 amino acids. Shared V|J combinations were selected as significant in both a Fisher's exact test in edgeR and a Mann Whitney U test. After singletons were removed and 500 repertoire combinations were bootstrapped, the repertoire dissimilarity index was calculated with the R rdi package. In-frame beta chains were kept once TCRdb had trimmed the public reads at Q25 with fastp and called clones with MiXCR. Records with the same CDR3 protein are collapsed into one entry carrying the most frequent genes and DNA. TCRdb, not the authors, supplied the V and J calls. This sample lists about 5,400 distinct CDR3 sequences; under 25% were detected once. The ten biggest clones cover 31% of the sample.

Study-level results and caveats: TCR repertoire analysis included only a few cases, and CDR3 clonotype-level investigation was not performed. Under 30 TRAV|TRAJ and 20 or so TRBV|TRBJ combinations, including TRAV13-1|TRAJ22 and TRBV7-9|TRBJ2-7, appeared to be shared among high immuno relation cases. Given the large variation in the TCRalphabeta repertoire, the shared V|J recombination candidates might have been chosen by chance. About 30% of the 10 cases showed a single dominant TCRalpha VJ recombination with apparently reduced TCRalpha diversity. Because TCRalpha and TCRbeta chains were sequenced separately, chain pairing and recognized antigens remained unknown. Total TCR repertoire counts did not differ between groups, but significant repertoire counts were higher in the high immuno relation group.

Anyone who had received neoadjuvant chemotherapy or who was missing clinical information was not enrolled. The TCR-sequenced cases shown were male and underwent subtotal esophagectomy with 2- or 3-field lymphadenectomy. No T-cell sorting was done; instead, RNA was pulled from bulk tumor tissue sections using a Qiagen AllPrep kit. Until RNA extraction, small sections of surgically resected tumor tissue were kept in RNAlater reagent at -80 degrees C. Sample: tumor tissue. This TCR was recovered from a man aged 50 or older with esophageal squamous cell carcinoma. The sequence joins TRBV24-1 to TRBJ2-7, with the D segment identity uncertain. The CDR3 region reads CATSDLGEQYF. The nucleotide sequence is given as TGTGCCACCAGTGATTTAGGCGAGCAGTACTTC.